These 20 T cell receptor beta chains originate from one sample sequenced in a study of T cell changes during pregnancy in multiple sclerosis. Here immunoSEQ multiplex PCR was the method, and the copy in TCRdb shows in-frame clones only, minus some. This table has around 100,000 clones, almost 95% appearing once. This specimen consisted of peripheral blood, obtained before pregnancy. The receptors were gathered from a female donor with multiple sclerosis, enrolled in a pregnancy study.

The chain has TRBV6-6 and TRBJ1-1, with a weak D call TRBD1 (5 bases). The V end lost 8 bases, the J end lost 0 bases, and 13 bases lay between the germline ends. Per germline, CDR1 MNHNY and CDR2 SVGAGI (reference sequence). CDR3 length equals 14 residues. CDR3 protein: CASCGGIMNTEAFF. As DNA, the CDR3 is TGTGCCAGCTGTGGGGGGATTATGAACACTGAAGCTTTCTTT.

The CDR3 protein is CASSGTSGSLDTQYF. The CDR3 DNA is TGTGCCAGCAGCGGGACTAGCGGGAGTTTAGATACGCAGTATTTT. The chain combines TRBV9 with TRBJ2-3; 13 bases are a match to TRBD2. The V gene end was trimmed by 3 bases and the J gene end by 5 bases; junction bases not matched to a gene: 3. This CDR3 spans 15 amino acids. CDR1 is SGDLS and CDR2 is YYNGEE in the germline V gene.

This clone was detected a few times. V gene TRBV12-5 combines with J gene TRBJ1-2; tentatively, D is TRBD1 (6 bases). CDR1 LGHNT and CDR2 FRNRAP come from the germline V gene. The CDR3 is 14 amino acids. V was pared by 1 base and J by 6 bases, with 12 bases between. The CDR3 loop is CASGLGPGVDGYTF. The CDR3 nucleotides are TGTGCTAGTGGTTTGGGACCAGGGGTCGATGGCTACACCTTC.

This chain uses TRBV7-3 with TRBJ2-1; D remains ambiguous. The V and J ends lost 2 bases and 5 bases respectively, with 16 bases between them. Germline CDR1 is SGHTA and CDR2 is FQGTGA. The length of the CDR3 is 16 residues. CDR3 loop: CASSLQPRRFDNEQFF. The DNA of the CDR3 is TGTGCCAGCAGCTTACAACCTAGGCGGTTCGACAATGAGCAGTTCTTC.

This chain's CDR3 is CASSSAGSSGSFIQYF. In DNA form, the CDR3 reads TGTGCCAGCAGCTCGGCGGGGTCTAGCGGGAGCTTCATTCAGTACTTC. V usage is TRBV9 and J usage is TRBJ2-4; 10 bases fit TRBD2. CDR1 is SGDLS and CDR2 is YYNGEE in the germline V gene. V dropped 4 bases and J dropped 9; count of bases not matched to a gene: 13. There are 16 residues in the CDR3.

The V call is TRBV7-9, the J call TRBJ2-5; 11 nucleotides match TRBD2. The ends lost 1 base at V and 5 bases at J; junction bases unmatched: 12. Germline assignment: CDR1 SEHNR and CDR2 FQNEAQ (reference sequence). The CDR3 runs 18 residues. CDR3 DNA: TGTGCCAGCAGCTTAGAGGGGCAAACTAGCGGGAGACGGGAGACCCAGTACTTC. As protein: CASSLEGQTSGRRETQYF.

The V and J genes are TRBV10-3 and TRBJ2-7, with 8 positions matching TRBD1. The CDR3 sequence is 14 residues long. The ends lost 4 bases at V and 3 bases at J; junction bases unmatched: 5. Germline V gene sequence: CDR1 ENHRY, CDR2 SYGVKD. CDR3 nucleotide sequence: TGTGCCATCAGTGGGAAAGGACAGGGCTACGAGCAGTACTTC. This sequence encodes CAISGKGQGYEQYF.

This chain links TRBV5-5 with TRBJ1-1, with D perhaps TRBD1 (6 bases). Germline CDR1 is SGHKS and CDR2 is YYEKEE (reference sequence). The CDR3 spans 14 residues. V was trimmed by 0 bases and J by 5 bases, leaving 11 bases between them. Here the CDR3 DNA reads TGTGCCAGCAGCTTGGGGACAGTGTGGACTGAAGCTTTCTTT. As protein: CASSLGTVWTEAFF.

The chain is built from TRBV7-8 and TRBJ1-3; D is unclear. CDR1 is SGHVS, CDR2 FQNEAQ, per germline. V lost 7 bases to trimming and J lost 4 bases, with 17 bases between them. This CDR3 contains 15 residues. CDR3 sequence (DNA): TGTGCCAGCACCCCCGGGAGATTGCGCGGAAACACCATATATTTT. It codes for CASTPGRLRGNTIYF.

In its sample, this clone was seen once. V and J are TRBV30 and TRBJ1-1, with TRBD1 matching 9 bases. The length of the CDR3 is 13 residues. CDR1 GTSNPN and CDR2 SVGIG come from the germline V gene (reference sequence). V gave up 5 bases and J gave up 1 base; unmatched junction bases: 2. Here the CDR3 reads CAWETGGNTEAFF. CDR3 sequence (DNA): TGTGCCTGGGAGACAGGGGGGAACACTGAAGCTTTCTTT.

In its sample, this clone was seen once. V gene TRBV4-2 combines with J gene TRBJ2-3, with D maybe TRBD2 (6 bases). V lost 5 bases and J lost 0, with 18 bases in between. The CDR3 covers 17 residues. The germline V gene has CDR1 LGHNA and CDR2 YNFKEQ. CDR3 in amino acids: CASSYYGAGASTDTQYF. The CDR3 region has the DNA TGTGCCAGCAGCTACTACGGAGCGGGTGCTAGCACAGATACGCAGTATTTT.

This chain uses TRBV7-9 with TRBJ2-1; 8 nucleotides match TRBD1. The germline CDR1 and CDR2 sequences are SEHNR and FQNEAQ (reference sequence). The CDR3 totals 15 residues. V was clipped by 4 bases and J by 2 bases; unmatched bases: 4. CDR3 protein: CASSSRTGTYNEQFF. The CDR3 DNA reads TGTGCCAGCAGCTCCAGGACAGGGACCTACAATGAGCAGTTCTTC.

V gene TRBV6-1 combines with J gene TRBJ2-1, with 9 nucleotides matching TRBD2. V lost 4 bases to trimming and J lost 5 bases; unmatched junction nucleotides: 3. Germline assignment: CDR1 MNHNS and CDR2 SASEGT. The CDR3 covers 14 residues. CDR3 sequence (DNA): TGTGCCAGCAGTGCTAGCGGGACTGACAATGAGCAGTTCTTC. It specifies CASSASGTDNEQFF.

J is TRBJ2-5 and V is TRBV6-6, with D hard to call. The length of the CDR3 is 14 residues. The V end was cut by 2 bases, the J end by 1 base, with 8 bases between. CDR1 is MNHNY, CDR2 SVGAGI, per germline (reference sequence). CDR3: CASSYLQIQETQYF. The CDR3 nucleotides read TGTGCCAGCAGTTACCTCCAGATCCAAGAGACCCAGTACTTC.

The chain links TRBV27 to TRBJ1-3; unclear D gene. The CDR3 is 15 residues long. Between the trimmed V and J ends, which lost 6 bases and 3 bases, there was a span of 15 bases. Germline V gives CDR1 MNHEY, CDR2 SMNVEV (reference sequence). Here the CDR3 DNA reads TGTGCCAGCAGACCCGCTGGGAGTAGTGGAAACACCATATATTTT. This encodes CASRPAGSSGNTIYF.

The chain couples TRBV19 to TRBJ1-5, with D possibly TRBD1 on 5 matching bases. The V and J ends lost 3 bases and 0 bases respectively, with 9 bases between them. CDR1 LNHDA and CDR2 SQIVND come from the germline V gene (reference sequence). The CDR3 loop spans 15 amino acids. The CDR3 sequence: CASSMGGSSNQPQHF. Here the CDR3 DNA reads TGTGCCAGTAGTATGGGGGGAAGTAGCAATCAGCCCCAGCATTTT.

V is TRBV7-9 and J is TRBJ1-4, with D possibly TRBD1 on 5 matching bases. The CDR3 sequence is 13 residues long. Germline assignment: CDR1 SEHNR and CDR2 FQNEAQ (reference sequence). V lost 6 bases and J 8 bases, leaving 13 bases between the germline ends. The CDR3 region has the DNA TGTGCCAGCAGAAGGGTCCAGGGAGAAAAACTGTTTTTT. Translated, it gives CASRRVQGEKLFF.

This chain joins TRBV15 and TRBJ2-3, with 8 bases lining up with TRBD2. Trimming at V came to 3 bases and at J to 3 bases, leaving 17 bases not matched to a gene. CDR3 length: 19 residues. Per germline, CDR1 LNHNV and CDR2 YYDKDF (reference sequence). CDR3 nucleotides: TGTGCCACCAGCAGCCCTGAGTTGACTAGCGCGTGGGGGACAGATACGCAGTATTTT. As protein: CATSSPELTSAWGTDTQYF.

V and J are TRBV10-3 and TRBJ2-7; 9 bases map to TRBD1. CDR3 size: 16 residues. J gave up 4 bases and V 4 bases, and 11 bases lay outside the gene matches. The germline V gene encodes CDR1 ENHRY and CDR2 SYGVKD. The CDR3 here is CAISVIGQGRGYEQYF. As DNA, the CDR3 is TGTGCCATCAGTGTGATCGGACAGGGGAGGGGGTACGAGCAGTACTTC.

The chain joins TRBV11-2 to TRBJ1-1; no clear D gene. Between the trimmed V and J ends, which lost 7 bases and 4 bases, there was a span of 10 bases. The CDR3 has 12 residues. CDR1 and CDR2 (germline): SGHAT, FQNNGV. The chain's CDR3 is CASTRLSTEAFF. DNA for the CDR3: TGTGCCAGCACCCGGTTGTCCACTGAAGCTTTCTTT. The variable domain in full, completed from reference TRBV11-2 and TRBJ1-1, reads EAGVAQSPRYKIIEKRQSVAFWCNPISGHATLYWYQQILGQGPKLLIQFQNNGVVDDSQLPKDRFSAERLKGVDSTLKIQPAKLEDSAVYLCASTRLSTEAFFGQGTRLTVV.